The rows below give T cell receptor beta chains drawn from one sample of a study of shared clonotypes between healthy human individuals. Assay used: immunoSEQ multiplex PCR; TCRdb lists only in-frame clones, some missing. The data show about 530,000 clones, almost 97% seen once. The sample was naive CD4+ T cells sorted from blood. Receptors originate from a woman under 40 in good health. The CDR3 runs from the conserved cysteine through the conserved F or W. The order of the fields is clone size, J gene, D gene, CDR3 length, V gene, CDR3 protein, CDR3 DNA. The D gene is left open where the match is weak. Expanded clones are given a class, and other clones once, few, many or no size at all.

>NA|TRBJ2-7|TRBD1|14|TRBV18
CASSPETGGREQYF
TGTGCCAGCTCACCAGAGACAGGGGGACGCGAGCAGTACTTC
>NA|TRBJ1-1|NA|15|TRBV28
CASSLFGSMNTEAFF
TGTGCCAGCAGTTTATTTGGCAGCATGAACACTGAAGCTTTCTTT
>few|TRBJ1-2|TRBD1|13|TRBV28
CASSLPGGGGYTF
TGTGCCAGCAGTTTACCAGGGGGAGGTGGCTACACCTTC
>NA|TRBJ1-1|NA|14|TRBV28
CASSLGQDLTEAFF
TGTGCCAGCAGTTTAGGGCAGGACCTCACTGAAGCTTTCTTT
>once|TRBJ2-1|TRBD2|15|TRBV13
CASSTSGLAYNEQFF
TGTGCCAGCAGCACGTCGGGACTAGCCTACAATGAGCAGTTCTTC
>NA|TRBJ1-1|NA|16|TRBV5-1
CASSWQDPGLNTEAFF
TGCGCCAGCAGCTGGCAGGACCCAGGTTTGAACACTGAAGCTTTCTTT
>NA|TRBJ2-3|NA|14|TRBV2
CASNPSSSTDTQYF
TGTGCCAGCAACCCGTCCTCTAGCACAGATACGCAGTATTTT
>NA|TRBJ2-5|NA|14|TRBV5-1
CASSFRAQQETQYF
TGCGCCAGCAGCTTCCGGGCACAACAAGAGACCCAGTACTTC
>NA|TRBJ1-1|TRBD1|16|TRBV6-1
CASSGGQGDPNTEAFF
TGTGCCAGCAGTGGGGGACAGGGGGACCCGAACACTGAAGCTTTCTTT
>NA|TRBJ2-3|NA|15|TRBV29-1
CSVTIGTSARDTQYF
TGCAGCGTTACCATTGGGACTTCGGCGCGGGATACGCAGTATTTT
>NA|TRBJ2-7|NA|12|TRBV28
CASSSKSYEQYF
TGTGCCAGCAGTAGTAAGTCCTACGAGCAGTACTTC
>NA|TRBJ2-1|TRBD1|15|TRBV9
CASRQTGSSYNEQFF
TGTGCCAGCAGACAGACAGGGAGCTCCTACAATGAGCAGTTCTTC
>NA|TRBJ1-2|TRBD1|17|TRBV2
CASRARSGTGANYGYTF
TGTGCCAGCAGGGCGAGATCCGGGACAGGGGCTAACTATGGCTACACCTTC